Below are 2 T cell receptor beta chains sequenced from a single sample in a study of OX40 agonist ivuxolimab in advanced cancers. Generated by immunoSEQ multiplex PCR, the TCRdb table keeps only in-frame clones and is missing some. The sample has approximately 75,000 clones, approximately 78% seen once. Source: CD4+ or CD8+ T cells sorted from blood, taken in a trial of the OX40 agonist ivuxolimab. These receptors were obtained from an adult with an advanced solid tumor such as melanoma, head and neck, liver or kidney cancer.

Turning to this clone: This sample also contains other DNA sequences that code for the same CDR3. This chain uses TRBV5-1 with TRBJ1-2, with 9 bases identical to TRBD1. In germline, CDR1 is SGHRS, CDR2 YFSETQ. V trimming: 0 bases; J trimming: 4 bases; junction bases outside the gene matches: 4. This CDR3 is 15 amino acids long. As DNA, the CDR3 is TGCGCCAGCAGCTTGGCCGGACAGGGGTCCTATGGCTACACCTTC. It specifies CASSLAGQGSYGYTF. The full variable domain, completed using reference TRBV5-1 and TRBJ1-2, is KAGVTQTPRYLIKTRGQQVTLSCSPISGHRSVSWYQQTPGQGLQFLFEYFSETQRNKGNFPGRFSGRQFSNSRSEMNVSTLELGDSALYLCASSLAGQGSYGYTFGSGTRLTVV.

V gene TRBV27 combines with J gene TRBJ2-3; 10 bases align to TRBD2. The CDR3 is 15 residues long. V was clipped by 7 bases and J by 8 bases; unmatched bases: 12. Germline V CDR1 and CDR2: MNHEY, SMNVEV (reference sequence). The CDR3 DNA follows: TGTGCCAGCATTCCCGGACTAGCGGTGCAGGGTACGCAGTATTTT. Translating gives CASIPGLAVQGTQYF.